The sequence of this T cell receptor (beta chain) was determined in a study of cytomegalovirus exposure and HLA in healthy donors. Broader study findings: Of the V segments, some could not be distinguished, including TRBV6-2 and TRBV6-3, and were excluded. An assumption of roughly uniform sequencing depth across donors underlay the presence/absence analyses. Reportedly, a later analysis found an Asian-associated ancestry cluster had fewer N-insertions than the approximately 670-donor mean. Analysis performed later found 16,951 TCR beta sequences associated with HLA alleles at 0.05 false discovery rate.

A remark on this clone: Its antigen is undetermined.

The CDR3 extends over 15 amino acids. The V and J ends lost 3 bases and 3 bases, in that order; junction bases with no gene match: 7. CDR1 is SNHLY, CDR2 FYNNEI, per germline. PCR involved 60 Vbeta and 13 Jbeta primers. Sequencing was performed with immunoSEQ multiplex PCR; in TCRdb, only in-frame clones are kept and a portion is missing. The table lists 100,000 or so clones, just under 75% of them singletons. The sample was PBMCs. The chain uses TRBV2 and TRBJ1-1; 7 nucleotides match TRBD1. The clonotype originates from a man aged 45-60 years in good health and CMV-seropositive. The CDR3 loop is CASSDDEGGDTEAFF. The CDR3 DNA sequence: TGTGCCAGCAGTGACGACGAAGGGGGCGACACTGAAGCTTTCTTT.